The present T cell receptor beta chain was sequenced within a study of response to subunit inactivated influenza vaccine. Study-level findings and limits: The authors offered the suggestion that each seasonal influenza vaccination recruits few new T cells.

This clonotype occurred a few times. Its matching antigen is unknown. V shed 8 bases and J shed 6 bases, with 8 bases lying between them. The V gene's germline CDR1 is ENHRY and CDR2 SYGVKD. The CDR3 sequence is 11 residues long. TCRdb called the RT-PCR reads again in MiXCR, with one record for every CDR3 protein. The table shows 450,000 to 550,000 distinct CDR3 sequences, with about 25% occurring only once. This TCR derives from a man aged 50-60 years who received an inactivated influenza vaccine. The sequencing used CD4+ T cells sorted from PBMCs, collected about 5 days after vaccination. The chain links TRBV10-3 to TRBJ1-5; D gene ambiguous. CDR3 sequence (DNA): TGTGCCATCGGGGAGGTTCAGCCCCAGCATTTT. It translates to CAIGEVQPQHF.